The rows below give T cell receptor beta chains drawn from one sample of a study of shared clonotypes between healthy human individuals. TCRdb's table, derived via immunoSEQ multiplex PCR, lists solely in-frame clones and lacks some. Found here are roughly 2.2 million clones, roughly 90% of them singletons; the top ten hold around 0.35%. Material for sequencing was naive CD4+ T cells from PBMCs. These receptors were taken from a man in his late teens or twenties in good health. Some clones in this sample may be carry-over from other donors' samples. Both conserved end residues are part of each CDR3.

j_gene: TRBJ1-1
v_gene: TRBV2
CDR3aa: CASKTELSLNTEAFF

j_gene: TRBJ2-7
v_gene: TRBV28
CDR3aa: CASSRPTGGVSYEQYF

j_gene: TRBJ2-1
v_gene: TRBV11-1
CDR3aa: CASSLRLAGLNEQFF

j_gene: TRBJ2-3
v_gene: TRBV12-5
CDR3aa: CASGLETGGRSDTQYF

j_gene: TRBJ2-5
v_gene: TRBV5-8
CDR3aa: CASSLGRYGQETQYF

j_gene: TRBJ2-7
v_gene: TRBV11-2
CDR3aa: CASSSRQSRYEQYF

j_gene: TRBJ2-1
v_gene: TRBV9
CDR3aa: CASSPTGARRGNEQFF

j_gene: TRBJ2-5
v_gene: TRBV27
CDR3aa: CASREGQGFTQYF

j_gene: TRBJ1-5
v_gene: TRBV5-1
CDR3aa: CASSLSVRTGGIREPQHF

j_gene: TRBJ1-2
v_gene: TRBV11-2
CDR3aa: CASTVSGGFGYTF

j_gene: TRBJ1-3
v_gene: TRBV7-2
CDR3aa: CASSYRRVLSGNTIYF

j_gene: TRBJ1-5
v_gene: TRBV28
CDR3aa: CASSRAGPNQPQHF

j_gene: TRBJ2-3
v_gene: TRBV11-2
CDR3aa: CASSFSSGLAGATQYF

j_gene: TRBJ1-1
v_gene: TRBV15
CDR3aa: CATSRDAGGTEAFF

j_gene: TRBJ1-1
v_gene: TRBV19
CDR3aa: CASSIGSPDRAPEAFF

j_gene: TRBJ1-5
v_gene: TRBV18
CDR3aa: CASSPTLNRNQPQHF

j_gene: TRBJ2-3
v_gene: TRBV5-1
CDR3aa: CASSSLTSSDTQYF

j_gene: TRBJ1-3
v_gene: TRBV6-7
CDR3aa: CASRFLDGRERPSGNTIYF

j_gene: TRBJ2-1
v_gene: TRBV5-6
CDR3aa: CASSLWSGVFENEQFF

j_gene: TRBJ2-1
v_gene: TRBV7-3
CDR3aa: CASSSNPGAYNEQFF

j_gene: TRBJ2-1
v_gene: TRBV27
CDR3aa: CASPMPQTGVYNEQFF

j_gene: TRBJ2-7
v_gene: TRBV30
CDR3aa: CAWAINYEQYF

j_gene: TRBJ1-4
v_gene: TRBV7-8
CDR3aa: CASSPRREVFTNEKLFF

j_gene: TRBJ1-5
v_gene: TRBV6-6
CDR3aa: CASSGSDQPQHF

j_gene: TRBJ2-3
v_gene: TRBV29-1
CDR3aa: CSVGTRQTDTQYF

j_gene: TRBJ2-7
v_gene: TRBV19
CDR3aa: CASSGRARYEQYF

j_gene: TRBJ1-5
v_gene: TRBV10-3
CDR3aa: CAISESNGYRSGDQPQHF

j_gene: TRBJ2-3
v_gene: TRBV27
CDR3aa: CASSVPSGTGGTDTQYF

j_gene: TRBJ2-5
v_gene: TRBV10-3
CDR3aa: CAIRTGLLIGETQYF

j_gene: TRBJ1-2
v_gene: TRBV20-1
CDR3aa: CSGVSTGGYTF

j_gene: TRBJ1-4
v_gene: TRBV6-5
CDR3aa: CASSRGLPEKLFF

j_gene: TRBJ2-7
v_gene: TRBV18
CDR3aa: CASSRTYEQYF

j_gene: TRBJ2-1
v_gene: TRBV27
CDR3aa: CASSRDRVRTDEQFF

j_gene: TRBJ1-4
v_gene: TRBV27
CDR3aa: CASSLFPPTNEKLFF

j_gene: TRBJ1-1
v_gene: TRBV10-3
CDR3aa: CAMNSGTPNTEAFF

j_gene: TRBJ2-2
v_gene: TRBV7-2
CDR3aa: CASSLVGTATGELFF

j_gene: TRBJ2-2
v_gene: TRBV11-2
CDR3aa: CASSLVVAGELFF

j_gene: TRBJ2-7
v_gene: TRBV7-9
CDR3aa: CASSLDSGTAHHEQYF

j_gene: TRBJ2-3
v_gene: TRBV28
CDR3aa: CASSTVSRVHRYTDTQYF

j_gene: TRBJ2-5
v_gene: TRBV7-9
CDR3aa: CASSLRWDRGRETQYF

j_gene: TRBJ1-1
v_gene: TRBV6-5
CDR3aa: CASSYSQQGGKAFF

j_gene: TRBJ2-1
v_gene: TRBV5-1
CDR3aa: CASIGSGGSYNEQFF

j_gene: TRBJ2-3
v_gene: TRBV18
CDR3aa: CASSPGQGNTDTQYF

j_gene: TRBJ2-3
v_gene: TRBV7-2
CDR3aa: CASSLNLAGGHVTDTQYF

j_gene: TRBJ2-3
v_gene: TRBV30
CDR3aa: CAWSVRKGTPKFITSTDTQYF

j_gene: TRBJ2-1
v_gene: TRBV15
CDR3aa: CATSRDEQGRGVYNEQFF

j_gene: TRBJ1-2
v_gene: TRBV5-4
CDR3aa: CASSLAGRNFGYTF

j_gene: TRBJ1-1
v_gene: TRBV5-1
CDR3aa: CASGPRTGGRNTEAFF

j_gene: TRBJ1-2
v_gene: TRBV7-9
CDR3aa: CASKVRGSEGYTF

j_gene: TRBJ2-1
v_gene: TRBV9
CDR3aa: CASSVDRTSGNNEQFF

j_gene: TRBJ1-5
v_gene: TRBV2
CDR3aa: CASSGTGGHQPQHF

j_gene: TRBJ2-2
v_gene: TRBV29-1
CDR3aa: CSVQESLNTGELFF

j_gene: TRBJ2-1
v_gene: TRBV2
CDR3aa: CASRPGTSGRTYNEQFF

j_gene: TRBJ2-3
v_gene: TRBV10-3
CDR3aa: CAISERGFTDTQYF

j_gene: TRBJ1-2
v_gene: TRBV27
CDR3aa: CASSLLGVYTF

j_gene: TRBJ1-2
v_gene: TRBV14
CDR3aa: CASSQERGWSGYTF

j_gene: TRBJ2-7
v_gene: TRBV29-1
CDR3aa: CSVVLSTGNSYEQYF

j_gene: TRBJ2-7
v_gene: TRBV15
CDR3aa: CATSPYPVGDEQYF